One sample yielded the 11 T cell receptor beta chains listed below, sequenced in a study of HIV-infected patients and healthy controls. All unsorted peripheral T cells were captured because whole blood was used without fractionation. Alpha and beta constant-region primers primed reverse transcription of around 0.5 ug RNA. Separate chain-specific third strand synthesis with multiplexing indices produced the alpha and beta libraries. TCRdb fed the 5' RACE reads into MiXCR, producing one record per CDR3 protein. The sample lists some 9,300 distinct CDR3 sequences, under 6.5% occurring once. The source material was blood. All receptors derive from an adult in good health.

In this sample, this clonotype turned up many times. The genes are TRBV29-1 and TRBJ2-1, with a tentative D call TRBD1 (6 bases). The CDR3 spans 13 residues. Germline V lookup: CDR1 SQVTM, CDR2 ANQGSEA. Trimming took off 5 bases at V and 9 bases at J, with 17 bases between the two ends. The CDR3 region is CSVRQGNSGEQFF. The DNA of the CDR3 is TGCAGCGTTCGGCAGGGGAATAGTGGTGAGCAGTTCTTC.

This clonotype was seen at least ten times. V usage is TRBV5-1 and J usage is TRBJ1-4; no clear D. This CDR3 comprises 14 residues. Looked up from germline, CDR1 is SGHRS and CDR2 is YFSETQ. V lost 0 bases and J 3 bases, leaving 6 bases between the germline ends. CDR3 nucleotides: TGCGCCAGCAGCTTGGACCCCTCTAATGAAAAACTGTTTTTT. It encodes CASSLDPSNEKLFF.

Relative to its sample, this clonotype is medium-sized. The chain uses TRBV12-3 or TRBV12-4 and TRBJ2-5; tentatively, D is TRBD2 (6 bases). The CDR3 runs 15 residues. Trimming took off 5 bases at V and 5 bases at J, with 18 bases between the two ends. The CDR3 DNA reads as TGTGCCAGCAGTCCTCTCCTAGGGGCGGGGGAGACCCAGTACTTC. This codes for CASSPLLGAGETQYF.

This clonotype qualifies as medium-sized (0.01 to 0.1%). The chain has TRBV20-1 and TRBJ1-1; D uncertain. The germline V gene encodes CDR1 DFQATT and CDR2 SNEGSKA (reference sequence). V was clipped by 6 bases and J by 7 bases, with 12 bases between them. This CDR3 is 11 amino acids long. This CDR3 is CSAPSLGEAFF. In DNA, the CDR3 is TGCAGTGCGCCTTCCTTGGGTGAAGCTTTCTTT.

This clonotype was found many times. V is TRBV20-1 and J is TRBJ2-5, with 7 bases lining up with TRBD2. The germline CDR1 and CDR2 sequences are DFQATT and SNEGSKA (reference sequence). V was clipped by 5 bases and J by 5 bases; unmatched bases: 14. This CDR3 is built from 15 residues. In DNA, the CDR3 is TGCAGTGCTCTACCCCCGGGAGGTGGGGGGGAGACCCAGTACTTC. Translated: CSALPPGGGGETQYF.

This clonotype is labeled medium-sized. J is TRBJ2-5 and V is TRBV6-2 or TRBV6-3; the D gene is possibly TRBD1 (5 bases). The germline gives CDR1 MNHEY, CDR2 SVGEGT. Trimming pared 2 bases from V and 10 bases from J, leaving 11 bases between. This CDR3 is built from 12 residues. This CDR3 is CASSYPPQVQYF. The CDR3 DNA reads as TGTGCCAGCAGTTACCCCCCACAGGTCCAGTACTTC.

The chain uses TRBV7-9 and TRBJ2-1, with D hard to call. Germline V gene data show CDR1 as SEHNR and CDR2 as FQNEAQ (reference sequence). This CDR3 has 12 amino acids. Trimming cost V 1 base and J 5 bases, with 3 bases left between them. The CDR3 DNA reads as TGTGCCAGCAGCTTAGATGACAATGAGCAGTTCTTC. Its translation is CASSLDDNEQFF.

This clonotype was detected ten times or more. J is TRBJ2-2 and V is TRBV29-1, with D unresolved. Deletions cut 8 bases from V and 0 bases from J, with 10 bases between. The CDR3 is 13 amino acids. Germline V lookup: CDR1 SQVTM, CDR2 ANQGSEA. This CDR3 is CSWIKANTGELFF. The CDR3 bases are TGCAGCTGGATTAAGGCGAACACCGGGGAGCTGTTTTTT.

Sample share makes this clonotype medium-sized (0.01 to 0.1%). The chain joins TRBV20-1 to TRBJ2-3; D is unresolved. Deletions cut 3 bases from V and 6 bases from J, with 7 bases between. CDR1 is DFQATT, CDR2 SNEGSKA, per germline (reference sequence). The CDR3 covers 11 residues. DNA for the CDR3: TGCAGTGCTAGTGGACCCGATACGCAGTATTTT. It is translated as CSASGPDTQYF.

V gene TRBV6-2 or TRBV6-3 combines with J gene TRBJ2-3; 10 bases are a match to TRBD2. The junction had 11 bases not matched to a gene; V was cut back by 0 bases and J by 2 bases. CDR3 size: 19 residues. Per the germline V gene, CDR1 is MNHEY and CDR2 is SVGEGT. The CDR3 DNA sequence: TGTGCCAGCAGTTACTCCGGTCTAGCGGGGGAATTCTCCACAGATACGCAGTATTTT. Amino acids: CASSYSGLAGEFSTDTQYF.

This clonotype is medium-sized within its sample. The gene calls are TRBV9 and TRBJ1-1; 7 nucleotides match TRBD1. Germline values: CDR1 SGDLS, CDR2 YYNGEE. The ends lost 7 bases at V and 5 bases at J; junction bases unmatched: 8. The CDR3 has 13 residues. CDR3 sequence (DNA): TGTGCCAGCTCGAGACAGGGACTAACTGAAGCTTTCTTT. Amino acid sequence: CASSRQGLTEAFF.